This T cell receptor (beta chain) was identified in a study of shared clonotypes between healthy human individuals. Regarding this clone: No antigen is known for it.

Study findings and constraints: Between a handful of donors, naive CD4 clonotypes were shared at a level of approximately 5%. Non-shared clonotypes showed lower generation probabilities than clonotypes common to all four donors.

Sorted subsets were amplified in replicate PCRs using 150 to 250 ng DNA, 32,000 or so T cell genomes. Libraries were prepared by immunoSEQ multiplex PCR; TCRdb keeps only in-frame clonotypes and omits some of them. This table holds 1.4 million or so clones, less than 99% found once. Trimming cost V 4 bases and J 4 bases, with 14 bases left between them. The CDR3 is 14 amino acids. The V gene's germline CDR1 is SGHRS and CDR2 YFSETQ. The chain links TRBV5-1 to TRBJ2-5; D is perhaps TRBD2 (6 bases). This TCR was recovered from a young man in good health. The material sequenced was naive CD4+ T cells sorted from blood. This sample's subset: CD45RA+ positively selected. CDR3 protein: CASSPGGIRETQYF. DNA for the CDR3: TGCGCCAGCAGCCCAGGCGGGATCCGAGAGACCCAGTACTTC.